The next 17 T cell receptor beta chains were all read from a single sample in a study of regulatory T cells in long-lasting Graves disease. Time point in this sample: newly diagnosed GD, antithyroid drugs for less than 3 months. RNA from PBMCs was the source of the TCR library. Sequencing libraries for TCR beta were prepared with iRepertoire HTBI primers and Arm-PCR of CDR3 regions. TCRdb reprocessed the multiplex PCR reads via MiXCR and lists one record per CDR3 protein. The table includes 550,000 to 600,000 distinct CDR3 sequences, 16% detected once. These data also featured in a second study, about T cells in Graves' hyperthyroidism and ophthalmopathy.

Sequenced here: peripheral blood mononuclear cells (PBMCs), sampled at new diagnosis, from a patient treated with antithyroid drugs. The source of these receptors is a man between 18 and 35 years old with Graves disease.

The CDR3 coding sequence is TGTGCCAGTCCGGGACAGGGGGCCTACAATGAGCAGTTCTTC. Translated, it gives CASPGQGAYNEQFF. The genes are TRBV2 and TRBJ2-1; 11 positions match TRBD1. CDR1 is SNHLY, CDR2 FYNNEI, per germline. V trimming: 9 bases; J trimming: 2 bases; junction bases outside the gene matches: 3. The CDR3 is 14 amino acids.

This clonotype was seen more than once but under ten times. The chain links TRBV27 to TRBJ2-7, with D perhaps TRBD2 (5 bases). The CDR3 totals 16 residues. V was pared by 2 bases and J by 1 base, with 15 bases between. The V gene's germline CDR1 is MNHEY and CDR2 SMNVEV (reference sequence). The CDR3 region is CASSLVGSAMSYEQYF. The CDR3 DNA reads as TGTGCCAGCAGTTTAGTGGGTAGCGCCATGTCCTACGAGCAGTACTTC.

This clonotype appeared a few times. The chain is built from TRBV6-5 and TRBJ1-1; D is unresolved. CDR3 length equals 15 residues. The germline gives CDR1 MNHEY, CDR2 SVGAGI. Trimming stripped 0 bases from V and 1 base from J, with 9 bases between. CDR3 DNA sequence: TGTGCCAGCAGTTACTCCGGGTTGGCGAACACTGAAGCTTTCTTT. Translating it yields CASSYSGLANTEAFF.

Only a few counts were recorded for this clonotype. The J gene is TRBJ1-3, the V gene TRBV5-1; TRBD1 is a possible D gene (5 bases). CDR1 SGHRS and CDR2 YFSETQ come from the germline V gene. This CDR3 has 14 residues. Trimming left V 3 bases short and J 1 base short, with 8 bases between. CDR3 sequence reads: CASSSDNSGNTIYF. CDR3 DNA: TGCGCCAGCAGCTCGGACAATTCTGGAAACACCATATATTTT.

This clonotype was counted many times. This rearrangement joins TRBV27 to TRBJ2-2, with D possibly being TRBD2 (5 bases). This CDR3 has 14 residues. V lost 5 bases to trimming and J lost 3 bases, with 10 bases between them. Germline V CDR1 and CDR2: MNHEY, SMNVEV (reference sequence). Written as DNA, the CDR3 is TGTGCCAGCAGTCCGCGGGTAGACACCGGGGAGCTGTTTTTT. Protein product: CASSPRVDTGELFF.

The chain carries TRBV20-1 and TRBJ2-5, with 7 bases aligning to TRBD2. V lost 2 bases and J lost 1; bases outside the gene matches: 10. This CDR3 contains 16 residues. Per the germline V gene, CDR1 is DFQATT and CDR2 is SNEGSKA (reference sequence). The DNA of the CDR3 is TGCAGTGCTAGATTTCTAGCGGAGTGGATCCAAGAGACCCAGTACTTC. It translates to CSARFLAEWIQETQYF.

The genes are TRBV27 and TRBJ1-5; D possibly corresponds to TRBD1 (6 bases). The germline V and J ends were trimmed by 2 bases and 6 bases, with 17 bases remaining between them. Germline V gene data show CDR1 as MNHEY and CDR2 as SMNVEV (reference sequence). This CDR3 is built from 16 residues. This CDR3 is CASSLAPQGGRQPQHF. DNA of the CDR3: TGTGCCAGCAGTTTAGCCCCACAGGGTGGACGTCAGCCCCAGCATTTT.

Points on this clonotype: A far larger clone is one base from this, pointing to a likely read error. The chain carries TRBV20-1 and TRBJ2-4; D is perhaps TRBD1 or TRBD2 (5 bases each). The CDR3 extends over 13 amino acids. Germline CDR1 and CDR2: DFQATT and SNEGSKA (reference sequence). The CDR3 sequence is CSARDDRGNEQSF. The CDR3 nucleotides are TGCAGTGCTAGAGATGACCGGGGCAATGAGCAGTCCTTC.

This clonotype occurred many times. V gene TRBV6-2 or TRBV6-3 combines with J gene TRBJ2-7; 7 nucleotides align to TRBD1. The CDR3 has 13 amino acids. After removal of 0 bases from V and 6 bases from J, the junction contained 2 bases not matched to a gene. Per the germline V gene, CDR1 is MNHEY and CDR2 is SVGEGT. In nucleotides, the CDR3 is TGTGCCAGCAGTTACTCCGACAGGGCCGAGCAGTACTTC. As protein: CASSYSDRAEQYF.

This clonotype was seen many times. The chain joins TRBV28 to TRBJ2-3, with TRBD1 identical over 11 bases. The junction had 4 bases not matched to a gene; V was cut back by 2 bases and J by 3 bases. Germline V gene data show CDR1 as MDHEN and CDR2 as SYDVKM. The CDR3 covers 16 residues. DNA for the CDR3: TGTGCCAGCAGTTTAGTCGGGACAGGGGGTACAGATACGCAGTATTTT. Translating gives CASSLVGTGGTDTQYF.

This clonotype was detected only a few times. CDR3 nucleotides: TGCGCCAGCAGCCAAGCCGCGGCTAGCGGGAGGGGAACGCAGTATTTT. The encoded protein is CASSQAAASGRGTQYF. This sequence joins TRBV4-1 and TRBJ2-3; 12 bases match TRBD2. The ends lost 1 base at V and 9 bases at J; junction bases unmatched: 8. The CDR3 length is 16 residues. Germline lookup yields CDR1 MGHRA and CDR2 YSYEKL.

This clonotype showed up many times. The chain joins TRBV28 to TRBJ2-5; D possibly corresponds to TRBD1 (5 bases). Germline CDR1 MDHEN, CDR2 SYDVKM. The CDR3 length is 15 residues. Trimming stripped 2 bases from V and 5 bases from J, with 15 bases between. The CDR3 is CASSLRGKSLETQYF. CDR3 bases: TGTGCCAGCAGTTTAAGGGGAAAAAGTCTGGAGACCCAGTACTTC.

The V gene is TRBV30, the J gene TRBJ1-3; D is unresolved. CDR1 is GTSNPN, CDR2 SVGIG, per germline (reference sequence). CDR3 size: 13 residues. Trimming removed 0 bases from V and 2 bases from J, with 5 bases in between. CDR3 sequence (DNA): TGTGCCTGGAGTGTCGAAGCTGGAAACACCATATATTTT. It encodes CAWSVEAGNTIYF.

This clonotype has a count of ten or more. The chain joins TRBV5-1 to TRBJ2-1, with D perhaps matching TRBD1 (6 bases). CDR1 SGHRS and CDR2 YFSETQ come from the germline V gene. The V gene lost 1 base and the J gene lost 7 bases, with 12 bases spanning the gap. The length of the CDR3 is 14 residues. The chain's CDR3 is CASSLTGQANEQFF. The CDR3 bases are TGCGCCAGCAGCTTGACGGGACAAGCAAATGAGCAGTTCTTC.

This clonotype was seen repeatedly, ten times or more. This chain connects TRBV7-9 to TRBJ2-3; D tentatively reads TRBD1 or TRBD2 (6 bases each). The CDR3 has 16 amino acids. Trimming took off 5 bases at V and 7 bases at J, with 22 bases between the two ends. Germline assignment: CDR1 SEHNR and CDR2 FQNEAQ (reference sequence). The CDR3 coding sequence is TGTGCCAGCAGCCCTTGGGGGCGGGACACAGCGAATACGCAGTATTTT. It yields the protein CASSPWGRDTANTQYF.

This clonotype was counted at least ten times. The chain links TRBV27 to TRBJ1-5, with unresolved D. CDR3 length equals 13 residues. CDR1 and CDR2 from the germline V gene are MNHEY and SMNVEV (reference sequence). Trimming removed 6 bases from V and 4 bases from J, with 10 bases in between. This CDR3 is CASSLWGNQPQHF. The CDR3 DNA reads TGTGCCAGCAGCTTGTGGGGAAATCAGCCCCAGCATTTT.

The V call is TRBV6-2 or TRBV6-3, the J call TRBJ2-1, with TRBD2 as a possible D gene (5 bases). The germline gives CDR1 MNHEY, CDR2 SVGEGT. The CDR3 spans 16 residues. Trimming took 6 bases from V and 1 from J, leaving 16 bases between them. The CDR3 DNA follows: TGTGCCAGCAGGGGAGCGAGAGGTGCATCCTACAATGAGCAGTTCTTC. Residues: CASRGARGASYNEQFF.